The 27 T cell receptor beta chains listed next were all sequenced from one sample in a study of early T cells in non-severe SARS-CoV-2 infection. TCRdb re-derived calls from the 5' RACE reads in MiXCR, one entry per CDR3 protein. The data show more than 50,000 distinct CDR3 sequences, about an eighth seen once. Sequencing used whole blood. The receptor source for this set is an adult who was a healthcare worker with PCR-confirmed SARS-CoV-2 infection or an uninfected control (not recorded which).

The chain combines TRBV18 with TRBJ1-1; D unresolved. The CDR3 runs 13 residues. Deletions cut 1 base from V and 3 bases from J, with 6 bases between. Per germline, CDR1 KGHSH and CDR2 LQKENI. The CDR3 coding sequence is TGTGCCAGCTCACCACAATGGGACACTGAAGCTTTCTTT. Amino acids: CASSPQWDTEAFF. Using reference TRBV18 and TRBJ1-1 for the parts outside the CDR3, the full variable domain is NAGVMQNPRHLVRRRGQEARLRCSPMKGHSHVYWYRQLPEEGLKFMVYLQKENIIDESGMPKERFSAEFPKEGPSILRIQQVVRGDSAAYFCASSPQWDTEAFFGQGTRLTVV.

V is TRBV19 and J is TRBJ1-5; D is possibly TRBD1 (6 bases). Germline values: CDR1 LNHDA, CDR2 SQIVND (reference sequence). V gave up 1 base and J gave up 0 bases, with 16 bases separating them. The CDR3 consists of 18 residues. The CDR3 DNA is TGTGCCAGTAGTATAGCCCCCATACAGGGATATAGCAATCAGCCCCAGCATTTT. Translating gives CASSIAPIQGYSNQPQHF. The whole variable domain, remainder taken from reference TRBV19 and TRBJ1-5, is DGGITQSPKYLFRKEGQNVTLSCEQNLNHDAMYWYRQDPGQGLRLIYYSQIVNDFQKGDIAEGYSVSREKKESFPLTVTSAQKNPTAFYLCASSIAPIQGYSNQPQHFGDGTRLSIL.

V is TRBV7-8 and J is TRBJ2-1, with a possible D match to TRBD2 (5 bases). CDR3 size: 17 residues. Germline CDR1 and CDR2: SGHVS and FQNEAQ. V was pared by 9 bases and J by 3 bases, with 24 bases between. CDR3 DNA: TGTGCCAGTTTCAGCAACTCCCGGGGTAGCGTCTACAATGAGCAGTTCTTC. Residues: CASFSNSRGSVYNEQFF. Supplemented by reference TRBV7-8 and TRBJ2-1, the full variable domain reads GAGVSQSPRYKVAKRGQDVALRCDPISGHVSLFWYQQALGQGPEFLTYFQNEAQLDKSGLPSDRFFAERPEGSVSTLKIQRTQQEDSAVYLCASFSNSRGSVYNEQFFGPGTRLTVL.

This clonotype showed up just a few times. The rearrangement links TRBV25-1 to TRBJ2-7, with D possibly matching TRBD1 (6 bases). V dropped 5 bases and J dropped 2 bases, with 13 bases sitting between them. The germline CDR1 and CDR2 sequences are MGHDK and SYGVNS. The CDR3 contains 14 residues. CDR3 DNA sequence: TGTGCCAGCAGTACGGGACATCCTCCCTACGAGCAGTACTTC. Protein: CASSTGHPPYEQYF.

The table lists this clonotype with many counts. J is TRBJ2-7 and V is TRBV7-8; TRBD2 aligns across 8 bases. This CDR3 is built from 16 residues. The V gene end was trimmed by 5 bases and the J gene end by 6 bases; junction bases not matched to a gene: 15. CDR1 and CDR2 from the germline V gene are SGHVS and FQNEAQ. In DNA, the CDR3 is TGTGCCAGCAGCGTTAGTCGGGGCGGGAGGCCCCGCGAGCAGTACTTC. The encoded protein is CASSVSRGGRPREQYF. The full variable domain, rest sourced from reference TRBV7-8 and TRBJ2-7, is GAGVSQSPRYKVAKRGQDVALRCDPISGHVSLFWYQQALGQGPEFLTYFQNEAQLDKSGLPSDRFFAERPEGSVSTLKIQRTQQEDSAVYLCASSVSRGGRPREQYFGPGTRLTVT.

This clonotype has ten or more counts. V is TRBV20-1 and J is TRBJ2-7; 9 bases map to TRBD2. The CDR3 loop spans 14 amino acids. Germline CDR1 DFQATT, CDR2 SNEGSKA (reference sequence). Unmatched junction bases numbered 4, after V lost 2 bases and J lost 2 bases. In nucleotides, the CDR3 is TGCAGTGCTAGATCGACTAGCGGAGCCTACGAGCAGTACTTC. Translated: CSARSTSGAYEQYF.

This clonotype has only a few counts. The CDR3 region is CSVGTASNSPLHF. DNA for the CDR3: TGCAGCGTTGGGACAGCCTCTAATTCACCCCTCCACTTT. The rearrangement uses TRBV29-1 and TRBJ1-6, with D possibly matching TRBD1 (6 bases). Per germline, CDR1 SQVTM and CDR2 ANQGSEA. The V end was cut by 4 bases, the J end by 6 bases, with 10 bases between. CDR3 length: 13 residues.

The chain employs TRBV7-2 and TRBJ1-2; maybe TRBD1 (5 bases). Germline CDR1 reads SGHTA; CDR2 reads FQGNSA. Deletions cut 9 bases from V and 0 bases from J, with 11 bases between. This CDR3 contains 13 residues. In DNA form, the CDR3 reads TGTGCCAGGAGGGACGAGACTAACTATGGCTACACCTTC. Its protein product is CARRDETNYGYTF.

The DNA for the CDR3 is TGCAGCGTAAGCCGGACTAGCGGGATCAATGAGCAGTTCTTC. It is translated as CSVSRTSGINEQFF. The chain uses TRBV29-1 and TRBJ2-1, with TRBD2 matching over 12 bases. The ends lost 6 bases at V and 6 bases at J; junction bases unmatched: 6. The CDR3 is 14 residues long. The germline gives CDR1 SQVTM, CDR2 ANQGSEA.

CDR3 DNA: TGTGCCAGTAAAGTACAGGTGAACACCGGGGAGCTGTTTTTT. Translation: CASKVQVNTGELFF. This rearrangement joins TRBV19 to TRBJ2-2; TRBD1 might be the D (5 bases). The CDR3 sequence is 14 residues long. V lost 7 bases, J lost 1 base, and 10 bases lay in between. The germline V gene has CDR1 LNHDA and CDR2 SQIVND (reference sequence).

There are many counts of this clonotype. This chain uses TRBV5-5 with TRBJ1-4; no clear D gene. The CDR3 consists of 12 residues. Trimming pared 0 bases from V and 8 bases from J, leaving 5 bases between. The germline V gene has CDR1 SGHKS and CDR2 YYEKEE (reference sequence). The CDR3, as DNA: TGTGCCAGCAGCTTGGTGGGGGAAAAACTGTTTTTT. Protein: CASSLVGEKLFF.

This clonotype appeared a few times. This chain links TRBV7-9 with TRBJ2-1; 11 bases fit TRBD2. The CDR3 spans 15 residues. V lost 4 bases and J lost 7; bases outside the gene matches: 6. Per the germline V gene, CDR1 is SEHNR and CDR2 is FQNEAQ (reference sequence). CDR3 nucleotides: TGTGCCAGCAGCTATAGCGGGGGGGCGAAAAATGAGCAGTTCTTC. The encoded protein is CASSYSGGAKNEQFF.

The chain carries TRBV29-1 and TRBJ1-2; possibly TRBD1 for D (6 bases). The CDR3 has 13 amino acids. V lost 3 bases and J lost 4, with 12 bases in between. From germline, CDR1 is SQVTM and CDR2 ANQGSEA. Here the CDR3 DNA reads TGCAGCGTTGATGTGGGGGCCATCTATGGCTACACCTTC. It is translated as CSVDVGAIYGYTF.

Ten or more counts support this clonotype. The V call is TRBV28, the J call TRBJ1-5; 8 bases map to TRBD1. J gave up 1 base and V 8 bases, and 10 bases lay outside the gene matches. Per the germline V gene, CDR1 is MDHEN and CDR2 is SYDVKM. The CDR3 has 16 amino acids. For the CDR3, the DNA is TGTGCCAGCCGTAAGTCAGGGGGCAGAAGCAATCAGCCCCAGCATTTT. Amino acids: CASRKSGGRSNQPQHF.

This clonotype has a handful of counts. CDR3 region: CASTRVGYEQYF. In DNA form, the CDR3 reads TGTGCCAGCACCAGGGTGGGTTACGAGCAGTACTTC. The chain carries TRBV2 and TRBJ2-7; a weak D match, TRBD1 (5 bases). Germline lookup yields CDR1 SNHLY and CDR2 FYNNEI. The CDR3 totals 12 residues. V was clipped by 7 bases and J by 4 bases, with 11 bases between them.

J is TRBJ2-3 and V is TRBV6-6; D ambiguous. V was pared by 6 bases and J by 6 bases, with 10 bases between. The V gene's germline CDR1 is MNHNY and CDR2 SVGAGI (reference sequence). There are 12 residues in the CDR3. CDR3 loop: CASSAIGDTQYF. Here the CDR3 DNA reads TGTGCCAGCAGCGCGATAGGGGATACGCAGTATTTT.

This chain uses TRBV7-9 with TRBJ2-5; D gene ambiguous. Per germline, CDR1 SEHNR and CDR2 FQNEAQ (reference sequence). There are 18 residues in the CDR3. Trimming removed 6 bases from V and 3 bases from J, with 26 bases in between. The CDR3 is CASSVPRSGSIDEETQYF. The DNA of the CDR3 is TGTGCCAGCAGTGTACCTCGTTCCGGATCCATTGACGAAGAGACCCAGTACTTC.

The rearrangement joins TRBV12-3 or TRBV12-4 to TRBJ2-1; D possibly uses TRBD1 or TRBD2 (5 bases each). This CDR3 is 16 amino acids long. Trimming shortened V by 5 bases and J by 1 base, and 15 bases separated the two germline ends. CDR3 DNA sequence: TGTGCCAGCAGTCCCTTTAGATGGGGGTCCTACAATGAGCAGTTCTTC. This encodes CASSPFRWGSYNEQFF.

This sequence joins TRBV6-2 or TRBV6-3 and TRBJ2-1; 7 bases fit TRBD1. The length of the CDR3 is 15 residues. With V trimmed by 6 bases and J by 2 bases, 7 bases remained unmatched. Germline CDR1 is MNHEY and CDR2 is SVGEGT. The CDR3 is CASSITGEPYNEQFF. CDR3 coding DNA: TGTGCCAGCAGCATTACAGGGGAACCCTACAATGAGCAGTTCTTC.

This clonotype was observed a few times. V is TRBV5-1 and J is TRBJ2-2; 9 bases are a match to TRBD1. The CDR3 runs 15 residues. After removal of 4 bases from V and 5 bases from J, the junction contained 6 bases not matched to a gene. The germline CDR1 and CDR2 sequences are SGHRS and YFSETQ. The CDR3, as DNA: TGCGCCAGCAGCCTGGGACAGGGAGGAACCGGGGAGCTGTTTTTT. It translates to CASSLGQGGTGELFF.

This clonotype has just a few counts. The chain employs TRBV12-3 or TRBV12-4 and TRBJ2-1; TRBD1 aligns across 7 bases. Trimming cost V 5 bases and J 7 bases; bases outside gene matches: 5. The CDR3 has 13 amino acids. The CDR3 here is CASSLRGRNEQFF. The CDR3 nucleotides are TGTGCCAGCAGTCTCAGGGGGAGAAATGAGCAGTTCTTC.

This clonotype came up a few times. V is TRBV19 and J is TRBJ2-1, with a weak D call TRBD2 (7 bases). CDR3 length equals 14 residues. The germline gives CDR1 LNHDA, CDR2 SQIVND (reference sequence). V was cut by 3 bases and J by 10 bases, with 16 bases left in between. The CDR3 reads CASSMWGGREEQFF. CDR3 nucleotides: TGTGCCAGTAGTATGTGGGGGGGCCGAGAGGAGCAGTTCTTC.

The chain links TRBV24-1 to TRBJ2-1, with 7 bases lining up with TRBD1. Germline V CDR1 and CDR2: KGHDR, SFDVKD. V was clipped by 4 bases and J by 2 bases; unmatched bases: 7. CDR3 length equals 16 residues. Here the CDR3 DNA reads TGTGCCACCAGTGACACAGGGGCACACCCCTACAATGAGCAGTTCTTC. Its protein product is CATSDTGAHPYNEQFF.

This clonotype was recorded at least ten times. The chain is built from TRBV27 and TRBJ2-1; TRBD2 matches at 9 bases. The CDR3 loop spans 14 amino acids. Trimming took 7 bases from V and 4 from J; bases not matched to a gene: 5. Looked up from germline, CDR1 is MNHEY and CDR2 is SMNVEV (reference sequence). The CDR3 sequence: CASNERGAYNEQFF. For the CDR3, the DNA is TGTGCCAGCAATGAGCGGGGGGCGTACAATGAGCAGTTCTTC.

This chain uses TRBV10-3 with TRBJ2-7, with D hard to call. The CDR3 has 12 residues. Trimming cost V 5 bases and J 0 bases, with 5 bases left between them. In germline, CDR1 is ENHRY, CDR2 SYGVKD. CDR3 sequence: CAISSGSYEQYF. CDR3 coding DNA: TGTGCCATCAGTTCGGGCTCCTACGAGCAGTACTTC.

The sample holds a few counts of this clonotype. At one end, the junction sequence differs from germline, possibly due to a read error. The J gene is TRBJ2-7, the V gene TRBV7-3, with TRBD1 matching 9 bases. CDR3 length: 14 amino acids. Germline V gene data show CDR1 as SGHTA and CDR2 as FQGTGA. CDR3 nucleotide sequence: TGTGCCAGCAGCCTAACAGGGGGCTCGGACGAGCAGTACTTC. It codes for CASSLTGGSDEQYF.

This clonotype came up many times. J is TRBJ2-7 and V is TRBV25-1, with a tentative D call TRBD1 (6 bases). The V gene's germline CDR1 is MGHDK and CDR2 SYGVNS. V lost 7 bases and J lost 0, with 16 bases in between. This CDR3 region has 15 residues. The CDR3 DNA is TGTGCCAGCACTCATGGATTGGACAGCTCCTACGAGCAGTACTTC. Protein product: CASTHGLDSSYEQYF.